The 24 T cell receptor beta chains reported below all come from one sample, sequenced in a study of T cell changes during pregnancy in multiple sclerosis. TCRdb's table, derived via immunoSEQ multiplex PCR, lists solely in-frame clones and lacks some. The profile covers about 100,000 clones, with approximately 92% appearing a single time and less than 2% taken by the ten largest. Sequencing used peripheral blood, obtained after pregnancy. The receptor source for this set is a female donor with multiple sclerosis, enrolled in a pregnancy study.

The V and J genes are TRBV25-1 and TRBJ2-7; D possibly corresponds to TRBD2 (5 bases). The CDR3 spans 17 residues. The germline V gene encodes CDR1 MGHDK and CDR2 SYGVNS. Trimming took 3 bases from V and 4 from J, leaving 22 bases between them. DNA for the CDR3: TGTGCCAGCAGTGATCTAGCAGAGCCAGGAGTTAGGTACGAGCAGTACTTC. It is translated as CASSDLAEPGVRYEQYF.

The chain is built from TRBV6-5 and TRBJ2-7; TRBD1 matches at 10 bases. The CDR3 has 14 amino acids. CDR1 MNHEY and CDR2 SVGAGI come from the germline V gene. V lost 2 bases, J lost 4 bases, and 2 bases stayed unmatched. The CDR3 sequence is CASSYGTGVYEQYF. In nucleotides, the CDR3 is TGTGCCAGCAGTTACGGGACAGGGGTATACGAGCAGTACTTC.

The CDR3 is CAGGGGQGPGYTF. The CDR3 DNA reads as TGTGCCGGGGGGGGAGGACAGGGGCCGGGCTACACCTTC. The V gene is TRBV2, the J gene TRBJ1-2; 9 bases are a match to TRBD1. With 11 bases clipped from V and 8 bases from J, the junction kept 12 bases outside the gene matches. Germline lookup yields CDR1 SNHLY and CDR2 FYNNEI. CDR3 length equals 13 residues.

The chain uses TRBV19 and TRBJ2-1, with 9 bases lining up with TRBD2. J lost 1 base, V lost 0 bases, and 10 bases had no gene match. This CDR3 is 19 amino acids long. CDR1 is LNHDA, CDR2 SQIVND, per germline (reference sequence). CDR3: CASSIERLAGLFSYNEQFF. The CDR3 DNA reads TGTGCCAGTAGTATAGAAAGGCTAGCGGGATTGTTTTCCTACAATGAGCAGTTCTTC.

Comments on this clone: At one end the junction does not follow the germline gene, possibly because of a read error. The chain combines TRBV6-6 with TRBJ2-7; 8 bases align to TRBD2. The length of the CDR3 is 13 residues. Per germline, CDR1 MNHNY and CDR2 SVGAGI (reference sequence). This chain's CDR3 is CASSYSTGGPVLF. The CDR3 nucleotides read TGTGCCAGCAGTTACTCTACGGGGGGGCCGGTTCTCTTC.

The chain uses TRBV11-2 and TRBJ2-1, with 8 nucleotides matching TRBD2. V lost 6 bases, J lost 4 bases, and 11 bases stayed unmatched. The length of the CDR3 is 16 residues. The germline gives CDR1 SGHAT, CDR2 FQNNGV. DNA for the CDR3: TGTGCCAGCAGTCCCCATGGCGGGAGGATTTACAATGAGCAGTTCTTC. Its protein is CASSPHGGRIYNEQFF.

The chain combines TRBV28 with TRBJ1-2; D gene unclear. The V end lost 6 bases, the J end lost 4 bases, and 9 bases lay between the germline ends. CDR1 is MDHEN, CDR2 SYDVKM, per germline. This CDR3 is 12 amino acids long. DNA of the CDR3: TGTGCCAGCAGCGGGAGAATCTATGGCTACACCTTC. It encodes CASSGRIYGYTF.

V is TRBV27 and J is TRBJ2-1, with 9 bases matching TRBD1. The germline V gene has CDR1 MNHEY and CDR2 SMNVEV (reference sequence). Germline trimming cut 7 bases from V and 6 bases from J; bases unmatched to any gene: 10. The length of the CDR3 is 15 residues. CDR3 sequence (DNA): TGTGCCAGCACCAAGGGACAGGGACTGTTCAATGAGCAGTTCTTC. Translation: CASTKGQGLFNEQFF.

This sequence joins TRBV28 and TRBJ2-3; 7 positions agree with TRBD2. The CDR3 runs 15 residues. CDR1 and CDR2 from the germline V gene are MDHEN and SYDVKM. The ends lost 1 base at V and 6 bases at J; junction bases unmatched: 7. CDR3 DNA sequence: TGTGCCAGCAGTTTATCCGGGCCCGGGGGGGATACGCAGTATTTT. Translated: CASSLSGPGGDTQYF.

The chain joins TRBV5-1 to TRBJ2-7, with D possibly being TRBD1 (6 bases). The CDR3 is 13 amino acids. Trimming left V 4 bases short and J 2 bases short, with 10 bases between. Per the germline V gene, CDR1 is SGHRS and CDR2 is YFSETQ. The CDR3 region is CASSKTGTYEQYF. CDR3 DNA sequence: TGCGCCAGCAGCAAGACAGGTACCTACGAGCAGTACTTC.

This chain joins TRBV4-2 and TRBJ2-3, with 9 bases identical to TRBD2. J gave up 4 bases and V 4 bases, and 15 bases lay outside the gene matches. The CDR3 consists of 18 residues. In germline, CDR1 is LGHNA, CDR2 YNFKEQ. This CDR3 reads CASSLIMLQREVPDTQYF. CDR3 bases: TGTGCCAGCAGCCTCATAATGTTACAGCGGGAGGTTCCAGATACGCAGTATTTT.

V gene TRBV13 combines with J gene TRBJ2-1; 14 positions agree with TRBD2. CDR1 is PRHDT, CDR2 FYEKMQ, per germline (reference sequence). With V trimmed by 3 bases and J by 6 bases, 7 bases remained unmatched. The CDR3 sequence is 17 residues long. For the CDR3, the DNA is TGTGCCAGCAGCTTGACTAGCGGGGGGGCCTTCCCCAATGAGCAGTTCTTC. Translating it yields CASSLTSGGAFPNEQFF. Complete variable domain (other parts from reference TRBV13 and TRBJ2-1): AAGVIQSPRHLIKEKRETATLKCYPIPRHDTVYWYQQGPGQDPQFLISFYEKMQSDKGSIPDRFSAQQFSDYHSELNMSSLELGDSALYFCASSLTSGGAFPNEQFFGPGTRLTVL.

In this sample, this clone turned up once. The chain combines TRBV21-1 with TRBJ2-7; the DNA was not used to check the table's D call, TRBD2. TRBV21-1 is a pseudogene segment. This CDR3 spans 16 amino acids. The CDR3 region has the DNA TGTGCCAGCAGCAAATGGTATGAAGAGAGCTCCTACGAGCAGTACTTC. Translation: CASSKWYEESSYEQYF.

V and J are TRBV7-2 and TRBJ2-2; 10 nucleotides align to TRBD1. J was trimmed by 5 bases and V by 5 bases; bases with no gene match: 5. CDR1 and CDR2 from the germline V gene are SGHTA and FQGNSA. CDR3 length equals 15 residues. The CDR3 here is CASSIRQGATGELFF. For the CDR3, the DNA is TGTGCCAGCAGCATCCGACAGGGGGCAACCGGGGAGCTGTTTTTT.

This chain connects TRBV7-3 to TRBJ1-1, with a possible D match to TRBD1 (5 bases). Germline V lookup: CDR1 SGHTA, CDR2 FQGTGA. V shed 2 bases and J shed 5 bases, with 15 bases lying between them. The CDR3 runs to 15 residues. CDR3 in DNA: TGTGCCAGCAGCTTAGATTCAGGGCTGCTGACTGAAGCTTTCTTT. Encoded protein: CASSLDSGLLTEAFF. Full variable domain (missing parts from reference TRBV7-3 and TRBJ1-1): GAGVSQTPSNKVTEKGKYVELRCDPISGHTALYWYRQSLGQGPEFLIYFQGTGAADDSGLPNDRFFAVRPEGSVSTLKIQRTERGDSAVYLCASSLDSGLLTEAFFGQGTRLTVV.

This clone occurred once. The chain has TRBV7-3 and TRBJ2-7; 7 bases map to TRBD1. CDR3 length: 13 amino acids. Unmatched junction bases numbered 0, after V lost 2 bases and J lost 2 bases. In germline, CDR1 is SGHTA, CDR2 FQGTGA. DNA for the CDR3: TGTGCCAGCAGCTTAGACAGGGCCTACGAGCAGTACTTC. It codes for CASSLDRAYEQYF. The whole variable domain, remainder taken from reference TRBV7-3 and TRBJ2-7, is GAGVSQTPSNKVTEKGKYVELRCDPISGHTALYWYRQSLGQGPEFLIYFQGTGAADDSGLPNDRFFAVRPEGSVSTLKIQRTERGDSAVYLCASSLDRAYEQYFGPGTRLTVT.

The gene calls are TRBV10-3 and TRBJ2-7, with a possible D match to TRBD2 (6 bases). CDR1 and CDR2 from the germline V gene are ENHRY and SYGVKD. The CDR3 runs 13 residues. Trimming left V 6 bases short and J 8 bases short, with 17 bases between. CDR3 residues: CAISSGEPTKQYF. The DNA of the CDR3 is TGTGCCATCAGCTCGGGAGAGCCTACGAAGCAGTACTTC.

This sequence joins TRBV19 and TRBJ1-1; TRBD1 is a possible D gene (6 bases). The CDR3 sequence is 14 residues long. CDR1 is LNHDA, CDR2 SQIVND, per germline (reference sequence). Trimming stripped 3 bases from V and 6 bases from J, with 14 bases between. DNA for the CDR3: TGTGCCAGTAGTATCTCTCGGACAGTGTCTGAAGCTTTCTTT. It encodes CASSISRTVSEAFF.

V and J are TRBV5-1 and TRBJ2-2, with 7 nucleotides matching TRBD1. The V and J ends lost 4 bases and 6 bases, in that order; junction bases with no gene match: 15. This CDR3 comprises 17 residues. CDR1 SGHRS and CDR2 YFSETQ come from the germline V gene. CDR3 sequence: CASSPPLGSGGAGELFF. Written as DNA, the CDR3 is TGCGCCAGCAGCCCCCCCCTGGGGTCAGGGGGAGCCGGGGAGCTGTTTTTT.

The rearrangement joins TRBV9 to TRBJ1-1; D is possibly TRBD1 (6 bases). CDR1 and CDR2 (germline): SGDLS, YYNGEE. The V and J ends lost 2 bases and 1 base respectively, with 12 bases between them. The CDR3 is 15 residues long. CDR3 sequence reads: CASSVMDSPNTEAFF. CDR3 nucleotide sequence: TGTGCCAGCAGCGTGATGGACAGCCCGAACACTGAAGCTTTCTTT.

The rearrangement uses TRBV6-1 and TRBJ1-5; TRBD1 aligns across 8 bases. The CDR3 length is 14 residues. Germline CDR1 is MNHNS and CDR2 is SASEGT. V shed 6 bases and J 2 bases; nucleotides not matched to a gene: 3. CDR3 in amino acids: CASSLDRGNQPQHF. The CDR3 DNA sequence: TGTGCCAGCAGCCTGGACAGGGGCAATCAGCCCCAGCATTTT.

This chain links TRBV6-1 with TRBJ2-2, with 7 bases fitting TRBD2. Germline trimming cut 4 bases from V and 6 bases from J; bases unmatched to any gene: 11. CDR1 and CDR2 from the germline V gene are MNHNS and SASEGT. This CDR3 has 16 amino acids. The CDR3 reads CASSARKGTTAGELFF. CDR3 nucleotide sequence: TGTGCCAGCAGTGCACGAAAAGGGACTACCGCCGGGGAGCTGTTTTTT.

The genes are TRBV9 and TRBJ2-5, with TRBD2 matching over 8 bases. Germline V CDR1 and CDR2: SGDLS, YYNGEE. The trim removed 4 bases at V and 4 bases at J, leaving 6 bases unmatched. The CDR3 length is 14 residues. The CDR3 region has the DNA TGTGCCAGCAGCCGGGGGGGAGGCGGAGAGACCCAGTACTTC. Its protein is CASSRGGGGETQYF. The complete variable domain, with remaining parts taken from reference TRBV9 and TRBJ2-5, reads DSGVTQTPKHLITATGQRVTLRCSPRSGDLSVYWYQQSLDQGLQFLIQYYNGEERAKGNILERFSAQQFPDLHSELNLSSLELGDSALYFCASSRGGGGETQYFGPGTRLLVL.

This clone came up a few times. This chain uses TRBV5-1 with TRBJ1-2, with 8 nucleotides matching TRBD1. J lost 5 bases, V lost 4 bases, and 13 bases had no gene match. Looked up from germline, CDR1 is SGHRS and CDR2 is YFSETQ. There are 16 residues in the CDR3. CDR3: CASSAWTGNLWYGYTF. The CDR3 coding sequence is TGCGCCAGCAGCGCCTGGACAGGGAATCTGTGGTATGGCTACACCTTC.